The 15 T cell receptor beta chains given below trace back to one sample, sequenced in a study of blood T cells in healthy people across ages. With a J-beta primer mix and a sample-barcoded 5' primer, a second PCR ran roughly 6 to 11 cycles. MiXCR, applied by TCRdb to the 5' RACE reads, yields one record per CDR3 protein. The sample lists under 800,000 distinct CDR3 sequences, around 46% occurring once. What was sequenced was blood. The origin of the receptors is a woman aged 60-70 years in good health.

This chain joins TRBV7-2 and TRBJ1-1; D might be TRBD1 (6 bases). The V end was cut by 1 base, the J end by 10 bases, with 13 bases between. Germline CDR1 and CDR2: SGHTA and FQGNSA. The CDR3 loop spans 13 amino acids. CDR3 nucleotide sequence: TGTGCCAGCAGCTTAGGACAGGAGGAGGGAGCTTTCTTT. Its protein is CASSLGQEEGAFF.

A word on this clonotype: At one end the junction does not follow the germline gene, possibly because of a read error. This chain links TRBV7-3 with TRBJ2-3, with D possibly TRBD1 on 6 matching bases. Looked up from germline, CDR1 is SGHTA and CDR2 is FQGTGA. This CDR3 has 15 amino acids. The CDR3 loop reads CASGSTLGATDTQYF. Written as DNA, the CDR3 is TGCGCCAGCGGCTCCACTCTGGGGGCCACAGATACGCAGTATTTT. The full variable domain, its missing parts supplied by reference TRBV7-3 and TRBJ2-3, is GAGVSQTPSNKVTEKGKYVELRCDPISGHTALYWYRQSLGQGPEFLIYFQGTGAADDSGLPNDRFFAVRPEGSVSTLKIQRTERGDSAVYLCASGSTLGATDTQYFGPGTRLTVL.

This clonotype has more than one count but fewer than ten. The CDR3, as DNA: TGCAGTGCCGAACACATGAACACTGAAGCTTTCTTT. Protein: CSAEHMNTEAFF. The rearrangement joins TRBV20-1 to TRBJ1-1; D not resolved. The V gene's germline CDR1 is DFQATT and CDR2 SNEGSKA (reference sequence). The CDR3 extends over 12 amino acids. V dropped 6 bases and J dropped 0 bases, with 8 bases sitting between them.

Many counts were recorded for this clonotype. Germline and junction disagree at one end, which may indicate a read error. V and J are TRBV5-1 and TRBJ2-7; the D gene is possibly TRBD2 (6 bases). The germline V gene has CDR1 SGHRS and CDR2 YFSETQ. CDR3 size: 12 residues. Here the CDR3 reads CASSLGTYEQYF. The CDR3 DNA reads TGTGCCAGCAGTTTAGGGACTTACGAGCAGTACTTC.

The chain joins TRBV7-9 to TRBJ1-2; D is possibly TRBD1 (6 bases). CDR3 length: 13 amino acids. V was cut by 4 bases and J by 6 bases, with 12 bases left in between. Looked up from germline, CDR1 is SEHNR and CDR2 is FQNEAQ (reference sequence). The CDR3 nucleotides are TGTGCCAGCAGCTATGGACAGAAGAATGGCTACACCTTC. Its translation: CASSYGQKNGYTF.

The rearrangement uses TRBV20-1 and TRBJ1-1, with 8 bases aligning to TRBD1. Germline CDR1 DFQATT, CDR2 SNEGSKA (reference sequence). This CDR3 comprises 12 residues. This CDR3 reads CRPGQENTEAFF. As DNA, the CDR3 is TGCAGGCCGGGACAGGAGAACACTGAAGCTTTCTTT.

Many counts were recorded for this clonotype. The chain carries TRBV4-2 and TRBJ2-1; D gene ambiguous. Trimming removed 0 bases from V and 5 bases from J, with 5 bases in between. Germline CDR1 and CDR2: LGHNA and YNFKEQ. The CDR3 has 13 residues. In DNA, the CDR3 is TGTGCCAGCAGCCAAGAGGAAGACAATGAGCAGTTCTTC. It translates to CASSQEEDNEQFF.

In nucleotides, the CDR3 is TGCAGTGCTAGAGGACAGGGGGCCCAGCCCCAGCATTTT. Its translation: CSARGQGAQPQHF. The J gene is TRBJ1-5, the V gene TRBV20-1; 10 nucleotides agree with TRBD1. The CDR3 loop spans 13 amino acids. Germline CDR1 reads DFQATT; CDR2 reads SNEGSKA (reference sequence). Losses at the gene ends were 1 base for V and 7 bases for J; bases not matched to a gene: 1.

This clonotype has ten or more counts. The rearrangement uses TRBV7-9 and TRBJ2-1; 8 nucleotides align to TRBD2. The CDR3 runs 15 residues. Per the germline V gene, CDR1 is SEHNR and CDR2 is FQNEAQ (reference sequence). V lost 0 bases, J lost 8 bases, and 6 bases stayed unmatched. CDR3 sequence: CASSLAQREIDEQFF. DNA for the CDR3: TGTGCCAGCAGCTTAGCGCAGCGGGAGATCGATGAGCAGTTCTTC.

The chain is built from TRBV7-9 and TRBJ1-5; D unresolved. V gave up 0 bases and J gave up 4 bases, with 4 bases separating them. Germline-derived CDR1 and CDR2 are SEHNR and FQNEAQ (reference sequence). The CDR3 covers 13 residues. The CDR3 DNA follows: TGTGCCAGCAGCTTAGCCCAAAATCAGCCCCAGCATTTT. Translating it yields CASSLAQNQPQHF.

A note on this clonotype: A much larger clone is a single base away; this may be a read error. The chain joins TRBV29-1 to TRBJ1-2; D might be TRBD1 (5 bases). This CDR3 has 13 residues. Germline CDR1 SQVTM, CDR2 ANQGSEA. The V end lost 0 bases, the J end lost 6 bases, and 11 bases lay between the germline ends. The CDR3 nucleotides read TGCAGCGTTGAAGATAGTCGGGGCCATGGCTACACCTTC. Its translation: CSVEDSRGHGYTF.

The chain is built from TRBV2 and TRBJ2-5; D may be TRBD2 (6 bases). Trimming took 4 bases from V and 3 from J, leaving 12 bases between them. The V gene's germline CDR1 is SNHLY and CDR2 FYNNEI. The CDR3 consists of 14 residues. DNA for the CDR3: TGTGCCAGCAGTGGGGAGACTAGGGAAGAGACCCAGTACTTC. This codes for CASSGETREETQYF.

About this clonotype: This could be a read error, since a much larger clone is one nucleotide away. CDR3 protein: CSVERGVGIEQYF. CDR3 sequence (DNA): TGCAGCGTTGAAAGGGGTGTCGGGATTGAGCAGTACTTC. The chain employs TRBV29-1 and TRBJ2-5; D tentatively fits TRBD1 or TRBD2 (5 bases each). Deletions cut 2 bases from V and 11 bases from J, with 18 bases between. This CDR3 spans 13 amino acids. From germline, CDR1 is SQVTM and CDR2 ANQGSEA.

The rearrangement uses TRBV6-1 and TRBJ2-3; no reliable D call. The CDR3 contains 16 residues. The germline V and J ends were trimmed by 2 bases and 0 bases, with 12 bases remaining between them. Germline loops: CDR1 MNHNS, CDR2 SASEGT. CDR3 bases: TGTGCCAGCAGTGAACTTTTTGGGTACAGCACAGATACGCAGTATTTT. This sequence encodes CASSELFGYSTDTQYF.

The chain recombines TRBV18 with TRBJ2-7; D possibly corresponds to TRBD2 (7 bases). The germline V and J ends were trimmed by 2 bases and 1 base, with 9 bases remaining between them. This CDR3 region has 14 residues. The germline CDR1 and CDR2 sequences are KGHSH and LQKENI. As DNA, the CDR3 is TGTGCCAGCTCACCAGGGGGGGCTTCCTACGAGCAGTACTTC. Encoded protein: CASSPGGASYEQYF.